This TCR beta chain appears in the sequencing data of a study of T cell responses to AZD1222 COVID-19 vaccine listed by TCRdb under 2021. Notes on the research overall: Because spike-specific TCR depth and breadth did not differ between the two schedules, AZD1222 recipients who got a second dose at roughly 4 weeks were pooled with those who got a second dose at roughly 12 weeks. Trial participants were enrolled by age into subgroups of 18-55, 56-69 and 70-plus years, and 148, 28 and 57 TCR-sequenced participants, respectively, were included in these subgroups. TCR sequencing covered more than 230 trial participants: roughly 200 given two doses of AZD1222 and about 26 given two doses of MenACWY control vaccine. On the study overall, not on this receptor specifically: Only a handful of AZD1222 recipients were SARS-CoV-2 seropositive at baseline, limiting conclusions about previously exposed vaccinees. Participants were mostly white British and included more females than males, and it was suggested by the authors that clonal diversity may have been underestimated. Nearly half of unique spike-specific TCRs reportedly recognized epitopes outside regions mutated in the B.1.351 and B.1.1.7 variants. In the small 56-69-year group, the increase in depth fell short of significance, most likely because of low power. CD4 TCRs associated with the vaccine covered the entire spike protein, and the dominant responses were in regions 160-218 and 743-854. After two AZD1222 doses, both the breadth and the depth of spike-specific TCRs were significantly higher than at day 0 and than in MenACWY recipients. Because no day 14 peak-response samples were available, the repertoires could be characterized only after the peak T cell response.

On this clone itself: Its antigen is still unknown. No clone much larger than this one lies a single base away; base qualities are absent.

Looking up the germline V gene yields CDR1 SGHTA and CDR2 FQGNSA. Compared with germline, V lacks 0 bases and J lacks 2 bases; bases without a gene match: 3. From its cysteine to its phenylalanine, the CDR3 spans 15 amino acids. Here the CDR3 DNA is all that survives: 45 bases in frame from base 1. The meaning of the sample's time point label: baseline before first vaccination. Vaccinee samples were obtained from the UK trials COV001 and COV002, which included a single-blind randomized controlled phase 2/3 trial of AZD1222 (ChAdOx1 nCoV-19) in healthy adults. For TCRbeta chain sequencing, PBMC samples from trial participants were taken at day 0 and at day 28 after the second dose. The CDR3 regions of human TCRbeta chains were analyzed by immunosequencing. Turning to the authors' computational methods: Repertoire TCRs were checked for matches against a reference library of SARS-CoV-2-specific TCRs that had been generated using the MIRA antigen-specificity platform. Breadth meant the fraction of unique TCRs that were SARS-CoV-2-associated, whereas depth meant the fraction of total T cells that were SARS-CoV-2-associated. Using the MIRA data, each spike-specific TCR was mapped to the spike region that the TCR reacts to and placed in a CD4 or CD8 class. Log10-transformed breadth and depth values were compared by one-way ANOVA with Sidak's multiple comparisons tests. Entries here come from immuneACCESS through TCRdb and include only in-frame sequences with V and J called. Some clones fail to appear in such tables; in the studies checked, an unresolved V gene covers under half of the shortfall, and the cause of the remainder is unknown. V, J and clone size are taken as reported in that table, and D and trimming were inferred from the DNA itself. The sample table contains some 140,000 clones; only one count was recorded for 90% to 95% of them. The ten largest make up 1.5% to 2% of the sample.

The sample consisted of peripheral blood, taken on day 0 of AZD1222 vaccination. The V gene is TRBV7-2 and the J gene is TRBJ2-7, and TRBD2 matches 8 of the central bases. This receptor was obtained from an adult in good health. The nucleotides are TGTGCCAGCAGCTTAGCGAGAGCGGGGGCCTACGAGCAGTACTTC. The translation is CASSLARAGAYEQYF.